This TCR beta chain was profiled in a study of identical twins. CDR1 and CDR2 (germline): GTSNPN, SVGIG (reference sequence). V was trimmed by 5 bases and J by 0 bases, leaving 8 bases between them. This CDR3 is built from 14 residues. TCRdb re-analysed the 5' RACE reads in MiXCR, keeping a single row per CDR3 protein. The sample lists 500,000 or so distinct CDR3 sequences; approximately 22% were seen once. General observations from the study: The study drew conclusions from cross-sectional statistical analysis, not from following the same donors. Partial confounding of zero-insertion analyses by invariant MAIT and iNKT cells was possible. Insertions were fewer in abundant cord blood beta clonotypes, whereas memory repertoires showed none of this pattern.

This clonotype was observed a few times. Its antigen is not known. The data were also submitted as part of a second study, on T cells expressing NK-cell markers. That source notes: It was still unclear whether expanded NKG2C+ T cell clones were HCMV specific.

The rearrangement joins TRBV30 to TRBJ2-6; no clear D. The source material was CD4+ T cells sorted from blood. The sequence was collected from a young woman in good health. CDR3 loop: CAWFGPSGANVLTF. Written as DNA, the CDR3 is TGTGCCTGGTTCGGACCCTCTGGGGCCAACGTCCTGACTTTC.